The following is a T cell receptor beta chain sequence with its context. Source study methods: How many nucleated cells were present was estimated from reference gene primer amplification. Here immunoSEQ multiplex PCR was the method, and the copy in TCRdb shows in-frame clones only, minus some. That table gives V, J and clone size, and the DNA gave D and trimming. The sample lists tens of thousands of clones, 80% to 95% occurring once. These data originate in a study of blood T cell repertoires in COVID-19. Overall study context: Nucleic acid was either cDNA or gDNA, and it came from T cells, B-cell-depleted T cells, or PBMCs.

The CDR3 runs to 14 residues. Germline V gene data show CDR1 as SGHRS and CDR2 as YFSETQ. The V segment lost 5 bases and the J segment 5 bases; nucleotides outside the gene matches: 4. The receptor comes from a man in his fifties or sixties with COVID-19, enrolled during active disease. The sample was peripheral blood. This chain links TRBV5-1 with TRBJ2-2, with 9 positions matching TRBD1. The CDR3 coding sequence is TGCGCCAGCAGGACAGGGGGATGGACCGGGGAGCTGTTTTTT. It specifies CASRTGGWTGELFF.